The clone carrying this T cell receptor (beta chain) was counted at least ten times. This entry comes from a study of human T cells and chemical hapten exposure. Study information: Enrolled patients were predominantly female and had alopecia areata, totalis or universalis.

As processed by the authors: Sampled TCR counts reached a median of approximately 100,000 per sample, with values ranging from roughly 20,000 to 750,000. From the RACE reads, TCRdb called clonotypes with MiXCR, one entry per CDR3 protein. The authors' filters were not applied to this entry. The repertoire includes some 360,000 distinct CDR3 sequences, roughly 5% of them detected once, and approximately 2.8% sits in the top ten. Time point indicated: pre-sensitization, week 0. Treatment described: therapeutic diphenylcyclopropenone sensitization with weekly scalp DPC. CDR3 length: 14 residues. Per the germline V gene, CDR1 is MDHEN and CDR2 is SYDVKM. Deletions cut 4 bases from V and 0 bases from J, with 7 bases between.

The V call is TRBV28, the J call TRBJ2-1; D is uncertain. This clonotype originated in a woman between 45 and 65 years old with alopecia areata. Some clones in this sample may be carry-over from other donors' samples. The material was whole blood, obtained in connection with sensitization to the hapten diphenylcyclopropenone (DPC). The CDR3 is CASSSEGSYNEQFF. CDR3 sequence (DNA): TGTGCCAGCAGTTCAGAAGGCTCCTACAATGAGCAGTTCTTC.